The clone carrying this T cell receptor (beta chain) was picked up one time. Its matching antigen is unknown. The sample belongs to a study of OX40 agonist ivuxolimab in advanced cancers. The wider study: Mean age 60 years, range about 23 to 80; approximately 80% male.

TCRdb's copy holds only in-frame clones and misses some; the assay was immunoSEQ multiplex PCR. The profile shows some 25,000 clones, 73% of them singletons. V lost 5 bases to trimming and J lost 4 bases, with 5 bases between them. Germline V gene lookup returns CDR1 SEHNR and CDR2 FQNEAQ (reference sequence). The length of the CDR3 is 11 residues. Blood got drawn at baseline, again on cycle 4 day 1, and then on cycle 7 day 1. Study results and caveats: Part of the nonresponder group also had normalized T-cell clonal expansion that was low.

The genes are TRBV7-9 and TRBJ1-1; D remains unclear. The input for sequencing was CD4+ or CD8+ T cells sorted from blood, taken in a trial of the OX40 agonist ivuxolimab. The clonotype originates from an adult with an advanced solid tumor such as melanoma, head and neck, liver or kidney cancer. CDR3 region: CASSVSTEAFF. As DNA, the CDR3 is TGTGCCAGCAGCGTATCCACTGAAGCTTTCTTT.